The 14 T cell receptor beta chains below come from one sample, sequenced in a study of blood T cell repertoires in COVID-19. Sequencing used immunoSEQ multiplex PCR; TCRdb keeps in-frame clones, though not all of them. The top ten clones hold around 1.1% of a sample with fewer than 200,000 clones, 85% of them seen once. Sequencing used peripheral blood. The receptors here all came from a man aged 40-49 years with acute or convalescent COVID-19.

This clone was recorded a few times. The chain joins TRBV12-3 or TRBV12-4 to TRBJ1-5; D is unresolved. The germline V and J ends were trimmed by 6 bases and 5 bases, with 11 bases remaining between them. This CDR3 is built from 13 residues. The CDR3 bases are TGTGCCAGCAGGGCTACGGGAGATCAGCCCCAGCATTTT. This encodes CASRATGDQPQHF.

The V gene is TRBV12-2, the J gene TRBJ2-5; TRBD2 was called by the table and not checked on the DNA. TRBV12-2 is tagged as a pseudogene. The CDR3 consists of 17 residues. Here the CDR3 DNA reads TGTGCAAGTCGCTTACGAGGCGGGGGAGGAAAAAGAGAGACCCAGTACTTC. Its translation is CASRLRGGGGKRETQYF.

The chain's CDR3 is CAWSVNSGASNEQFF. DNA for the CDR3: TGTGCCTGGAGTGTGAATAGCGGGGCGTCCAATGAGCAGTTCTTC. This rearrangement joins TRBV30 to TRBJ2-1; 8 bases line up with TRBD2. V was pared by 0 bases and J by 6 bases, with 7 bases of the junction left unmatched. The CDR3 sequence is 15 residues long. CDR1 and CDR2 from the germline V gene are GTSNPN and SVGIG (reference sequence). Complete variable domain (other parts from reference TRBV30 and TRBJ2-1): SQTIHQWPATLVQPVGSPLSLECTVEGTSNPNLYWYRQAAGRGLQLLFYSVGIGQISSEVPQNLSASRPQDRQFILSSKKLLLSDSGFYLCAWSVNSGASNEQFFGPGTRLTVL.

V and J are TRBV28 and TRBJ1-2, with a possible D match to TRBD1 (5 bases). The CDR3 totals 16 residues. Germline CDR1 reads MDHEN; CDR2 reads SYDVKM. The V end lost 7 bases, the J end lost 1 base, and 19 bases lay between the germline ends. CDR3 nucleotide sequence: TGTGCCAGCACCACCGGGCGGGGGGTGATTAACTATGGCTACACCTTC. Its protein product is CASTTGRGVINYGYTF.

The chain is built from TRBV10-3 and TRBJ2-7; 7 nucleotides match TRBD2. Trimming took 7 bases from V and 4 from J; bases not matched to a gene: 4. Germline V CDR1 and CDR2: ENHRY, SYGVKD. This CDR3 comprises 12 residues. The chain's CDR3 is CAIKTGGYEQYF. In DNA, the CDR3 is TGTGCCATCAAAACGGGGGGATACGAGCAGTACTTC.

The V and J genes are TRBV5-3 and TRBJ2-1; weak D call: TRBD1 (5 bases). TRBV5-3 is given ORF status, its function remaining uncertain. The CDR3 totals 16 residues. V lost 5 bases and J 0 bases, leaving 15 bases between the germline ends. In DNA form, the CDR3 reads TGTGCCAGAAGTTTTATCAGGGTTTACTCCTACAATGAGCAGTTCTTC. It codes for CARSFIRVYSYNEQFF.

This clone appeared a single time. The chain employs TRBV10-3 and TRBJ2-2, with TRBD1 matching 10 bases. Germline CDR1 ENHRY, CDR2 SYGVKD. The CDR3 runs 16 residues. Trimming removed 2 bases from V and 3 bases from J; junction bases left unmatched: 3. The CDR3 is CAISEPTGGHTGELFF. DNA for the CDR3: TGTGCCATCAGTGAGCCGACAGGGGGCCACACCGGGGAGCTGTTTTTT.

J is TRBJ2-3 and V is TRBV5-4; TRBD2 might be the D (5 bases). V gave up 4 bases and J gave up 4 bases, with 16 bases separating them. Germline values: CDR1 SGHNT, CDR2 YYREEE (reference sequence). The CDR3 runs 15 residues. This CDR3 reads CASSPGRRGPDTQYF. The DNA for the CDR3 is TGTGCCAGCAGCCCGGGAAGAAGAGGGCCAGATACGCAGTATTTT.

The V call is TRBV4-3, the J call TRBJ2-1; 13 bases map to TRBD2. Germline-derived CDR1 and CDR2 are LGHNA and YSLEER. This CDR3 is 17 amino acids long. V was pared by 2 bases and J by 8 bases, with 9 bases of the junction left unmatched. CDR3 region: CASSQWTGTSGDYEQFF. The CDR3 coding sequence is TGCGCCAGCAGCCAATGGACCGGGACTAGCGGGGACTATGAGCAGTTCTTC.

V is TRBV7-6 and J is TRBJ2-2; 10 bases are shared with TRBD1. The J segment lost 4 bases and the V segment lost 2 bases, leaving 4 bases of the junction unmatched. The germline V gene encodes CDR1 SGHVS and CDR2 FNYEAQ. The CDR3 sequence is 16 residues long. The CDR3 loop reads CASSLRQGAVTGELFF. CDR3 nucleotides: TGTGCCAGCAGCTTAAGACAGGGGGCGGTCACCGGGGAGCTGTTTTTT.

With regard to this clone: Sequence at one end of the junction differs from germline and may be a read error. The rearrangement joins TRBV29-1 to TRBJ2-4; D is uncertain. The CDR3 runs to 13 residues. CDR1 is SQVTM, CDR2 ANQGSEA, per germline. Here the CDR3 DNA reads TGCAGCGTAGAAGGGCTAGCCAAAAACATTCAGTACTTC. This gives the protein CSVEGLAKNIQYF. Variable domain in full (rest from reference TRBV29-1 and TRBJ2-4): SAVISQKPSRDICQRGTSLTIQCQVDSQVTMMFWYRQQPGQSLTLIATANQGSEATYESGFVIDKFPISRPNLTFSTLTVSNMSPEDSSIYLCSVEGLAKNIQYFGAGTRLSVL.

This clone came up once. The rearrangement links TRBV2 to TRBJ2-6, with no clear D. Germline-derived CDR1 and CDR2 are SNHLY and FYNNEI. Trimming took 6 bases from V and 0 from J, leaving 12 bases between them. This CDR3 has 16 residues. The CDR3 protein is CASRDTTSSGANVLTF. The CDR3 DNA follows: TGTGCCAGCAGAGACACAACGAGCTCTGGGGCCAACGTCCTGACTTTC.

V and J are TRBV3-1 (or the pseudogene TRBV3-2) and TRBJ1-3; 8 positions agree with TRBD1. CDR3 length: 16 residues. The V segment lost 5 bases and the J segment 0 bases; nucleotides outside the gene matches: 6. CDR1 is LGHDT and CDR2 is YNNKEL in the germline V gene (reference sequence). Written as DNA, the CDR3 is TGTGCCAGCAGCGGCGGGACAGGCAGCTCTGGAAACACCATATATTTT. Amino acids: CASSGGTGSSGNTIYF.

In this sample, this clone turned up a few times. The rearrangement joins TRBV19 to TRBJ1-5; D gene unclear. Trimming removed 6 bases from V and 7 bases from J, with 16 bases in between. The V gene's germline CDR1 is LNHDA and CDR2 SQIVND (reference sequence). The CDR3 loop spans 14 amino acids. The CDR3 sequence: CASSPREVWQPQHF. CDR3 nucleotide sequence: TGTGCCAGTAGCCCCCGGGAGGTCTGGCAGCCCCAGCATTTT.